This is a list of T cell receptor beta chains from one sample in a study of control samples from healthy donors and cancer patients. Sequencing used immunoSEQ multiplex PCR; TCRdb keeps in-frame clones, though not all of them. The sample records about 160,000 clones, 92% being singletons. The specimen was blood. The source is a woman aged 25 to 45 in good health. CDR3s include the opening cysteine and the closing phenylalanine or tryptophan. D genes are given only for firm matches. A row's size may be missing; if present it is once, few, many or a size class.

j_gene	v_gene	d_gene	abundance	CDR3aa	CDR3nt
TRBJ1-2	TRBV2	.	.	CASSRDLNYGYTF	TGTGCCAGCAGTAGGGATTTAAACTATGGCTACACCTTC
TRBJ2-1	TRBV19	TRBD2	.	CASGDLTGTSGRGEQFF	TGTGCCAGCGGGGACCTGACCGGGACTAGCGGGAGGGGGGAGCAGTTCTTC
TRBJ2-3	TRBV30	.	.	CAWSTRGSHTDTQYF	TGTGCCTGGAGTACCCGGGGGTCCCACACAGATACGCAGTATTTT
TRBJ2-3	TRBV5-6	.	.	CASSPNSGSTDTQYF	TGTGCCAGCAGCCCTAATAGCGGTAGCACAGATACGCAGTATTTT
TRBJ2-5	TRBV7-8	TRBD1	.	CASSLLDRGRETQYF	TGTGCCAGCAGCTTACTGGACAGGGGGCGGGAGACCCAGTACTTC
TRBJ2-3	TRBV6-6	.	.	CASSPGPDTQYF	TGTGCCAGCAGCCCTGGCCCAGATACGCAGTATTTT
TRBJ2-7	TRBV11-2	.	.	CASSLGTGLGEQYF	TGTGCCAGCAGCTTAGGTACAGGTTTGGGTGAGCAGTACTTC
TRBJ2-7	TRBV6-5	.	.	CASSYGSSSYEQYF	TGTGCCAGCAGTTACGGGTCTAGCTCCTACGAGCAGTACTTC
TRBJ2-7	TRBV28	TRBD1	few	CASGRGQSYEQYF	TGTGCCAGCGGACGGGGACAGTCCTACGAGCAGTACTTC
TRBJ2-3	TRBV5-6	.	.	CASSLGGGVQDTQYF	TGTGCCAGCAGCTTGGGTGGGGGTGTTCAAGATACGCAGTATTTT
TRBJ2-7	TRBV5-4	TRBD2	once	CASSSRTSGPQYEQYF	TGTGCCAGCAGCTCAAGGACTAGCGGCCCCCAATACGAGCAGTACTTC
TRBJ2-5	TRBV7-9	TRBD2	.	CASSSPPGLAGGQETQYF	TGTGCCAGCAGCTCGCCCCCGGGACTAGCGGGAGGCCAAGAGACCCAGTACTTC
TRBJ2-7	TRBV27	TRBD1	.	CASSLGGQGAYEQYF	TGTGCCAGCAGTTTGGGGGGACAGGGGGCCTACGAGCAGTACTTC